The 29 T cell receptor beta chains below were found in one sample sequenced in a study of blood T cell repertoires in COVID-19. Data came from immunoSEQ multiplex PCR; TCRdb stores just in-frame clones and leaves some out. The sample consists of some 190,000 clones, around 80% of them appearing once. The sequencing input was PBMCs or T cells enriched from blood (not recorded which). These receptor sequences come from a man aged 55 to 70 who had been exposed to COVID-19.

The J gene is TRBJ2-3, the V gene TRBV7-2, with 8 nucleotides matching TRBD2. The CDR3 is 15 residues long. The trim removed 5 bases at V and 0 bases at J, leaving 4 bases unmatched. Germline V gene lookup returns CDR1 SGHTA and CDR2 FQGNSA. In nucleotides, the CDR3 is TGTGCCAGCAGCCCCTCTAGCGGGAGCACAGATACGCAGTATTTT. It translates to CASSPSSGSTDTQYF.

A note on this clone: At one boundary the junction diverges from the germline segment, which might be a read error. CDR3 DNA: TGTGCCAGCAGCTCTGGACAGGGGACTTCTTTC. Amino acid sequence: CASSSGQGTSF. This chain links TRBV9 with TRBJ2-7, with TRBD1 identical over 9 bases. From germline, CDR1 is SGDLS and CDR2 YYNGEE. The CDR3 sequence is 11 residues long.

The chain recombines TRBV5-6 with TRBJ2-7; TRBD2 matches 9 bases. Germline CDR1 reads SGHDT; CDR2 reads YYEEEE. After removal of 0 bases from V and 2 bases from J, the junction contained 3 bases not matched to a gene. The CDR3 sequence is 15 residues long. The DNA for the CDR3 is TGTGCCAGCAGCTTGGCCTTAGCGGGGGCCTACGAGCAGTACTTC. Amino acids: CASSLALAGAYEQYF.

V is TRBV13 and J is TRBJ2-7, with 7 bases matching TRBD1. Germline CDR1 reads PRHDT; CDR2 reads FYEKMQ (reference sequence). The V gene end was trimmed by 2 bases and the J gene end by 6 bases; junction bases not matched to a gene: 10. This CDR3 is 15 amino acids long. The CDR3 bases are TGTGCCAGCAGCTTACCGGTACTAGGGGGCGGCGAGCAGTACTTC. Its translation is CASSLPVLGGGEQYF.

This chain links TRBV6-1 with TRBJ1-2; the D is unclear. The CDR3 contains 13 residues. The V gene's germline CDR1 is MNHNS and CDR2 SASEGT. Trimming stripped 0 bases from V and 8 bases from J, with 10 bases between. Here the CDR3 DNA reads TGTGCCAGCAGTGAAGCGATGGCTGGCGGCTACACCTTC. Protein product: CASSEAMAGGYTF.

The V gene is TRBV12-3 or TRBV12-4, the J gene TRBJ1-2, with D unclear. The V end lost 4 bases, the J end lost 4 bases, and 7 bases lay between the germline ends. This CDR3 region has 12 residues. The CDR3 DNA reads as TGTGCCAGCAGTTCAGTAATCTATGGCTACACCTTC. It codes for CASSSVIYGYTF.

The CDR3 is CSVDGPGVLMNTEAFF. CDR3 bases: TGCAGCGTTGACGGGCCAGGGGTCCTTATGAACACTGAAGCTTTCTTT. The rearrangement joins TRBV29-1 to TRBJ1-1, with a tentative D call TRBD1 (6 bases). The length of the CDR3 is 16 residues. CDR1 SQVTM and CDR2 ANQGSEA come from the germline V gene. With 3 bases removed from V and 0 bases from J, the gap between germline ends came to 17 bases.

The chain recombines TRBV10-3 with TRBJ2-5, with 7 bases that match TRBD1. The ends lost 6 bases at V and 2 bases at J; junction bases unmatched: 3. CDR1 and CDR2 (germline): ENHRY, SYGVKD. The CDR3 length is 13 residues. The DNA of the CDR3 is TGTGCCATCAGCCCGGGACAGCAAGAGACCCAGTACTTC. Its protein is CAISPGQQETQYF.

The CDR3 reads CASSRASGSLGNEQFF. DNA for the CDR3: TGTGCCAGCAGCCGAGCCAGCGGGAGTTTAGGTAATGAGCAGTTCTTC. The V and J genes are TRBV7-6 and TRBJ2-1, with 8 bases lining up with TRBD2. Per germline, CDR1 SGHVS and CDR2 FNYEAQ. The V and J ends lost 5 bases and 7 bases, in that order; junction bases with no gene match: 13. The CDR3 spans 16 residues.

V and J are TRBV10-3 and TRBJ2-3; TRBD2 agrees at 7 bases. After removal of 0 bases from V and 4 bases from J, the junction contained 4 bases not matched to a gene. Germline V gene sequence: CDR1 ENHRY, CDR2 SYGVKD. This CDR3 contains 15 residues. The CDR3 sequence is CAISESGGPADTQYF. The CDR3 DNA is TGTGCCATCAGTGAGTCGGGAGGGCCGGCAGATACGCAGTATTTT.

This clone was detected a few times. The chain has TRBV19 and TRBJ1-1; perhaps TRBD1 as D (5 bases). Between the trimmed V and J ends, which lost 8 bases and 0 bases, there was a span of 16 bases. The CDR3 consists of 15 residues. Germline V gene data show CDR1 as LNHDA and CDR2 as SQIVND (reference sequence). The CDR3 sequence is CASYRWGDMNTEAFF. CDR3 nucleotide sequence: TGTGCCAGTTACAGGTGGGGGGATATGAACACTGAAGCTTTCTTT. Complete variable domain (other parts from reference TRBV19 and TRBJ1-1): DGGITQSPKYLFRKEGQNVTLSCEQNLNHDAMYWYRQDPGQGLRLIYYSQIVNDFQKGDIAEGYSVSREKKESFPLTVTSAQKNPTAFYLCASYRWGDMNTEAFFGQGTRLTVV.

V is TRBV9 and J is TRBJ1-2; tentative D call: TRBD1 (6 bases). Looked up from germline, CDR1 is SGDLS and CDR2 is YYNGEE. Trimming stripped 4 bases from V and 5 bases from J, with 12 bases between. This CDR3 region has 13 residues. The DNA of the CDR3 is TGTGCCAGCAGCCCAGGGGCAGATTATGGCTACACCTTC. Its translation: CASSPGADYGYTF.

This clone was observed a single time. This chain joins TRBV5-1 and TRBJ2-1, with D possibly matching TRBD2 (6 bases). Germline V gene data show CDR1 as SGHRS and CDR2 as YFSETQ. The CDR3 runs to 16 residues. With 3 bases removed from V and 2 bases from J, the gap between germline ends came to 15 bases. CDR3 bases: TGCGCCAGCAGCTCGGGAGCCCACCTAACCTACAATGAGCAGTTCTTC. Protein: CASSSGAHLTYNEQFF.

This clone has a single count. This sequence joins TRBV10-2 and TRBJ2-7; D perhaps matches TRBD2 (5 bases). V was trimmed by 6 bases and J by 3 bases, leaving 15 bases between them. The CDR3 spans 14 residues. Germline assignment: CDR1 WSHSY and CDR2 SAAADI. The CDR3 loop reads CASRLAADGYEQYF. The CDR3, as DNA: TGCGCCAGCAGGCTAGCAGCCGACGGCTACGAGCAGTACTTC.

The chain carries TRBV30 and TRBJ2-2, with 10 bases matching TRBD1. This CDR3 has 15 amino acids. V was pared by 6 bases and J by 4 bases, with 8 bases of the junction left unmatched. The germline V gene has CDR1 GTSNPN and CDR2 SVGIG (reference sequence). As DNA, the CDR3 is TGTGCCTGCAGAGACAGGGGGCATAGCACCGGGGAGCTGTTTTTT. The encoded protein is CACRDRGHSTGELFF.

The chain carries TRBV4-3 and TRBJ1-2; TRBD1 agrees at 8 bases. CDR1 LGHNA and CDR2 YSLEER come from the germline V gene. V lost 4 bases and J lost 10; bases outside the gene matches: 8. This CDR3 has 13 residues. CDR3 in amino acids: CASSREQGDVYTF. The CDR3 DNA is TGCGCCAGCAGCCGAGAACAGGGGGATGTCTACACCTTC.

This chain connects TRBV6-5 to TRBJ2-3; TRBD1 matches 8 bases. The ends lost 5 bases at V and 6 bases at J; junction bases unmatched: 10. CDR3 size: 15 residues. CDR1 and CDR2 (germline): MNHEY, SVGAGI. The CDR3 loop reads CASSNPQGARDTQYF. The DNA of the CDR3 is TGTGCCAGCAGTAACCCCCAGGGGGCACGGGATACGCAGTATTTT.

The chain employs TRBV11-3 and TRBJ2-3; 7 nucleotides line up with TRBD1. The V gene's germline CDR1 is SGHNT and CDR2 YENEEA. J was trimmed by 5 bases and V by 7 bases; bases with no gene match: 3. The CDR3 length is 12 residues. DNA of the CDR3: TGTGCCAGCAACAACAGGGGAGATACGCAGTATTTT. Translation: CASNNRGDTQYF.

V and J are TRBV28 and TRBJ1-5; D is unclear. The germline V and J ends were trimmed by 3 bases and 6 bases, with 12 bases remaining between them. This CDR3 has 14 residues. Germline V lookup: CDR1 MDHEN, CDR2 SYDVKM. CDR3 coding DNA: TGTGCCAGCAGTTTGCTTTGGGGAGGTCAGCCCCAGCATTTT. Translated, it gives CASSLLWGGQPQHF.

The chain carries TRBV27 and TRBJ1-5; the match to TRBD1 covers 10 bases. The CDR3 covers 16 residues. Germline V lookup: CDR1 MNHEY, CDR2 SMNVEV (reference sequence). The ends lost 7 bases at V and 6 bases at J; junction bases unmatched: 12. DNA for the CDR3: TGTGCCAGCACCCCTCAGGGACAGGGGTTCGGTCAGCCCCAGCATTTT. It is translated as CASTPQGQGFGQPQHF.

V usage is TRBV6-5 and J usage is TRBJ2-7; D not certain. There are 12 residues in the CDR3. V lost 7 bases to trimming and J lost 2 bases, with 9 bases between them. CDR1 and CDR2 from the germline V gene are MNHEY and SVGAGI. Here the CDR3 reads CASMASTYEQYF. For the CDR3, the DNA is TGTGCCAGCATGGCTTCAACCTACGAGCAGTACTTC.

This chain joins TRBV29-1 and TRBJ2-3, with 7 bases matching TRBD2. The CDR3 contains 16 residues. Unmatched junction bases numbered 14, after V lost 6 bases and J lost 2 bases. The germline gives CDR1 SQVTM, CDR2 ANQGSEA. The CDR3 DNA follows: TGCAGCGTGGGCCCGCGAGTAGCGGGCCTCACAGATACGCAGTATTTT. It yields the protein CSVGPRVAGLTDTQYF.

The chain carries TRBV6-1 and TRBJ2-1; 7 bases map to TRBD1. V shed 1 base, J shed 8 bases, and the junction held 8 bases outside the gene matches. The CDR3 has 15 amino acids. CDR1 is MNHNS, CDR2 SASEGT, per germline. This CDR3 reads CASSEEAGGGDEQFF. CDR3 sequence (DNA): TGTGCCAGCAGTGAAGAGGCAGGGGGTGGGGATGAGCAGTTCTTC.

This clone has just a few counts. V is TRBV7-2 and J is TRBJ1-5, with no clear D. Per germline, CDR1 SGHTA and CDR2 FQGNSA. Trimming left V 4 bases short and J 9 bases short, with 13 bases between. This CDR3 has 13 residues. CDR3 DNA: TGTGCCAGCAGCTCAAACGAAGGAGGGCCCCAGCATTTT. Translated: CASSSNEGGPQHF.

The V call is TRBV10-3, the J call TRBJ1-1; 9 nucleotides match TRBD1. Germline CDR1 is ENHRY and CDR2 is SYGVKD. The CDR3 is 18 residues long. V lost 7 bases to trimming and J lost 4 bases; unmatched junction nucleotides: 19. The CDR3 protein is CAITRTVPGQGAGTEAFF. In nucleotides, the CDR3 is TGTGCCATCACTAGAACCGTCCCGGGACAGGGAGCGGGCACTGAAGCTTTCTTT.

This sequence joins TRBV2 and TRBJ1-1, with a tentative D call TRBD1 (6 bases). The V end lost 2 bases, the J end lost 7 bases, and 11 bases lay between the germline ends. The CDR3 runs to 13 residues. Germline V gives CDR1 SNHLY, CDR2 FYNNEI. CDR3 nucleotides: TGTGCCAGCAGTGAACAGGGGATCGGTGAAGCTTTCTTT. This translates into CASSEQGIGEAFF.

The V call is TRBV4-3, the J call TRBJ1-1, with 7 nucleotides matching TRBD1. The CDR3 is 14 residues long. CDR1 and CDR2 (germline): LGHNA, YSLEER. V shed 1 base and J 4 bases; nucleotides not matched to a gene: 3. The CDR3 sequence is CASSQGDSSTEAFF. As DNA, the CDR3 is TGCGCCAGCAGCCAAGGGGACAGTAGCACTGAAGCTTTCTTT.

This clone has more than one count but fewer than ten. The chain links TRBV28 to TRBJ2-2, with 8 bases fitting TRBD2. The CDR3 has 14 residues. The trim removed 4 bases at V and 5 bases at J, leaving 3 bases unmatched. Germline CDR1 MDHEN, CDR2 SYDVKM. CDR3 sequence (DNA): TGTGCCAGCAGTTGGACGGGGGGGACCGGGGAGCTGTTTTTT. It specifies CASSWTGGTGELFF.

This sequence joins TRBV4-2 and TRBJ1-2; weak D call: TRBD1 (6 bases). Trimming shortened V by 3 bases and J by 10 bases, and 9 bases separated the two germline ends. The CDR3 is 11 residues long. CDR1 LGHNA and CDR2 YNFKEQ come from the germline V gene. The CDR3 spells CASSHNRDYTF. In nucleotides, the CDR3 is TGTGCCAGCAGCCACAACAGGGACTACACCTTC.